Reported below is one T cell receptor beta chain. The data were obtained in a study of control samples from healthy donors and cancer patients. Assay used: immunoSEQ multiplex PCR; TCRdb lists only in-frame clones, some missing. In the table there are approximately 120,000 clones, 80% to 90% of which are singletons. Trimming stripped 6 bases from V and 2 bases from J, with 15 bases between. The CDR3 runs 15 residues. The germline V gene has CDR1 ENHRY and CDR2 SYGVKD. The sample was blood. This TCR derives from a man between 35 and 55 years old in good health. This chain links TRBV10-3 with TRBJ2-3; the D call may be TRBD1 or TRBD2 (7 bases each). The CDR3 DNA reads as TGTGCCATCAGGGAACAGGGGAGGGACACAGATACGCAGTATTTT. Translating gives CAIREQGRDTDTQYF.